Presented here are 25 T cell receptor beta chains from one specimen sequenced in a study of beta chain features in type 1 diabetes listed by TCRdb under 2018. Library creation used the immunoSEQ multiplex PCR assay. The High Capacity cDNA Reverse Transcription Kit was used to reverse transcribe all of the isolated RNA, meaning that expressed TCRB transcripts were what got sequenced. TCRdb obtained this table from immuneACCESS and retained in-frame rearrangements with V and J assigned. These tables miss some clones; where compared with another copy, unresolved V genes account for less than half of the shortfall, and the remainder is unexplained. The sample data list hundreds of thousands of clones, and about a sixth of these were observed just once. The ten biggest clones cover more than 0.08% of the sample. Sequencing was carried out using naive CD4+ T cells from blood. The cell subset or site label here, explained by the study, means: true naive CD4+ T cells. The receptors were gathered from a man aged 18 to 30 in good health.

The chain combines TRBV5-1 with TRBJ2-7, with D possibly being TRBD2 (6 bases). This CDR3 spans 12 amino acids. The V gene's germline CDR1 is SGHRS and CDR2 YFSETQ. The V and J ends lost 5 bases and 6 bases respectively, with 12 bases between them. CDR3 residues: CASSRELGEQYF. DNA of the CDR3: TGCGCCAGCAGTCGGGAGCTGGGCGAGCAGTACTTC.

The chain combines TRBV20-1 with TRBJ1-4; D is uncertain. V lost 6 bases and J lost 7, with 9 bases in between. CDR3 size: 11 residues. Germline values: CDR1 DFQATT, CDR2 SNEGSKA (reference sequence). The CDR3 reads CSARTLEKLFF. The CDR3 DNA is TGCAGTGCCCGGACCCTTGAAAAACTGTTTTTT.

V is TRBV12-5 and J is TRBJ2-1; D uncertain. Germline values: CDR1 LGHNT, CDR2 FRNRAP. The CDR3 has 14 amino acids. V was pared by 4 bases and J by 7 bases, with 14 bases between. Written as DNA, the CDR3 is TGTGCTAGTGGTTCCCGATTGACTGAGAATGAGCAGTTCTTC. It specifies CASGSRLTENEQFF.

This clone has a handful of counts. The genes are TRBV2 and TRBJ1-5; 10 bases fit TRBD1. V was pared by 6 bases and J by 0 bases, with 2 bases of the junction left unmatched. The CDR3 is 15 residues long. Germline CDR1 reads SNHLY; CDR2 reads FYNNEI. CDR3 loop: CASSGQGDSNQPQHF. The CDR3 DNA follows: TGTGCCAGCAGCGGACAGGGGGATAGCAATCAGCCCCAGCATTTT.

The sample holds a few counts of this clone. The J gene is TRBJ2-4, the V gene TRBV2; the D gene is possibly TRBD1 (5 bases). Trimming stripped 4 bases from V and 1 base from J, with 8 bases between. Germline values: CDR1 SNHLY, CDR2 FYNNEI. The CDR3 sequence is 14 residues long. The CDR3, as DNA: TGTGCCAGCAGTGGACAGCTCGCCAAAAACATTCAGTACTTC. Encoded protein: CASSGQLAKNIQYF.

In its sample, this clone was seen a few times. The chain employs TRBV28 and TRBJ2-4, with a weak D call TRBD2 (5 bases). The CDR3 spans 16 residues. V shed 5 bases and J shed 6 bases, with 20 bases lying between them. The germline V gene has CDR1 MDHEN and CDR2 SYDVKM. The CDR3 coding sequence is TGTGCCAGCAGTGCCTTTCGTCTGCTAGCCGTAAACATTCAGTACTTC. Its protein is CASSAFRLLAVNIQYF.

This clone was observed a handful of times. The chain is built from TRBV5-1 and TRBJ2-1; unclear D gene. With 3 bases removed from V and 8 bases from J, the gap between germline ends came to 12 bases. This CDR3 has 13 residues. Germline CDR1 is SGHRS and CDR2 is YFSETQ. CDR3 protein: CASSSLSDDEQFF. The CDR3 DNA sequence: TGCGCCAGCAGCTCCCTTTCCGACGATGAGCAGTTCTTC.

As to this clone: Other nucleotide sequences from this sample produce the same CDR3. The CDR3 is CASSMGTSGANVLTF. The CDR3 nucleotides are TGTGCCAGTAGTATGGGGACCTCTGGGGCCAACGTCCTGACTTTC. This chain joins TRBV19 and TRBJ2-6; possibly TRBD1 or TRBD2 for D (5 bases each). Trimming cost V 3 bases and J 0 bases, with 6 bases left between them. The CDR3 spans 15 residues. From germline, CDR1 is LNHDA and CDR2 SQIVND (reference sequence).

The sample holds a few counts of this clone. This chain joins TRBV7-2 and TRBJ2-7; no reliable D call. V was shortened by 6 bases and J by 3 bases, with 12 bases between the two germline ends. Germline CDR1 SGHTA, CDR2 FQGNSA. CDR3 length: 13 amino acids. CDR3 in DNA: TGTGCCAGCAGTCCCCCTGTGGGCTACGAGCAGTACTTC. It codes for CASSPPVGYEQYF.

This clone occurred a few times. The rearrangement uses TRBV10-3 and TRBJ2-3; 9 nucleotides agree with TRBD1. The germline V gene has CDR1 ENHRY and CDR2 SYGVKD. CDR3 size: 14 residues. J gave up 5 bases and V 7 bases, and 7 bases lay outside the gene matches. CDR3 coding DNA: TGTGCCATCAAAGGACAGGGGATTGTAGATACGCAGTATTTT. It encodes CAIKGQGIVDTQYF.

This clone has more than one count but fewer than ten. This sequence joins TRBV6-6 and TRBJ1-1; possible D gene TRBD1, 6 bases. Looked up from germline, CDR1 is MNHNY and CDR2 is SVGAGI (reference sequence). CDR3 size: 15 residues. Between the trimmed V and J ends, which lost 6 bases and 5 bases, there was a span of 19 bases. The CDR3: CASSPTSGGITEAFF. DNA for the CDR3: TGTGCCAGCAGCCCGACCAGCGGGGGCATAACTGAAGCTTTCTTT.

V is TRBV25-1 and J is TRBJ2-7, with 12 bases fitting TRBD2. V trimming: 4 bases; J trimming: 6 bases; junction bases outside the gene matches: 13. The CDR3 contains 17 residues. CDR1 and CDR2 from the germline V gene are MGHDK and SYGVNS. The CDR3 spells CASSAELGLAGFVEQYF. Here the CDR3 DNA reads TGTGCCAGCAGTGCCGAATTAGGACTAGCGGGATTTGTCGAGCAGTACTTC.

V usage is TRBV18 and J usage is TRBJ2-7; 8 nucleotides align to TRBD1. Germline-derived CDR1 and CDR2 are KGHSH and LQKENI. The CDR3 extends over 15 amino acids. J was trimmed by 6 bases and V by 2 bases; bases with no gene match: 9. This CDR3 reads CASSPLTGVNSEQYF. In DNA form, the CDR3 reads TGTGCCAGCTCACCATTGACAGGGGTAAATAGCGAGCAGTACTTC.

The chain recombines TRBV7-9 with TRBJ1-2; D unresolved. The CDR3 is made up of 12 amino acids. Trimming pared 6 bases from V and 6 bases from J, leaving 11 bases between. Per the germline V gene, CDR1 is SEHNR and CDR2 is FQNEAQ (reference sequence). CDR3 bases: TGTGCCAGCAGTCGGGCAGCTGATGGCTACACCTTC. Translated, it gives CASSRAADGYTF. The whole variable domain, filled in from reference TRBV7-9 and TRBJ1-2, reads DTGVSQNPRHKITKRGQNVTFRCDPISEHNRLYWYRQTLGQGPEFLTYFQNEAQLEKSRLLSDRFSAERPKGSFSTLEIQRTEQGDSAMYLCASSRAADGYTFGSGTRLTVV.

This clone showed up many times. V gene TRBV2 combines with J gene TRBJ2-1; TRBD2 matches at 9 bases. This CDR3 has 11 residues. CDR1 and CDR2 from the germline V gene are SNHLY and FYNNEI. The V segment lost 4 bases and the J segment 14 bases; nucleotides outside the gene matches: 3. The CDR3: CASSVLAGKFF. CDR3 nucleotides: TGTGCCAGCAGTGTCCTAGCGGGGAAGTTCTTC.

In this sample, this clone turned up a few times. V and J are TRBV10-2 and TRBJ2-5, with unresolved D. Germline V gives CDR1 WSHSY, CDR2 SAAADI. This CDR3 is 12 amino acids long. V was cut by 7 bases and J by 1 base, with 7 bases left in between. This chain's CDR3 is CASKGSQETQYF. CDR3 nucleotides: TGCGCCAGCAAGGGAAGCCAAGAGACCCAGTACTTC.

On this clone itself: The identical CDR3 is also encoded by other nucleotide sequences in the sample. The rearrangement joins TRBV7-2 to TRBJ1-5, with 7 positions matching TRBD1. This CDR3 region has 14 residues. CDR1 SGHTA and CDR2 FQGNSA come from the germline V gene. V shed 1 base and J 4 bases; nucleotides not matched to a gene: 1. The DNA for the CDR3 is TGTGCCAGCAGCTTAGTACAGGGGAATCAGCCCCAGCATTTT. It yields the protein CASSLVQGNQPQHF.

There are a few counts of this clone. V is TRBV5-4 and J is TRBJ2-1; 8 positions match TRBD1. V trimming: 4 bases; J trimming: 1 base; junction bases outside the gene matches: 7. CDR3 length equals 16 residues. The germline V gene encodes CDR1 SGHNT and CDR2 YYREEE (reference sequence). The CDR3 sequence is CASSEGQDISYNEQFF. As DNA, the CDR3 is TGTGCCAGCAGCGAGGGACAGGATATATCCTACAATGAGCAGTTCTTC.

This chain uses TRBV5-1 with TRBJ2-7, with D unresolved. CDR3 length: 13 amino acids. Trimming pared 0 bases from V and 3 bases from J, leaving 7 bases between. CDR1 is SGHRS and CDR2 is YFSETQ in the germline V gene. CDR3: CASSLAQNYEQYF. DNA of the CDR3: TGCGCCAGCAGCTTGGCCCAGAACTACGAGCAGTACTTC. The whole variable domain, filled in from reference TRBV5-1 and TRBJ2-7, reads KAGVTQTPRYLIKTRGQQVTLSCSPISGHRSVSWYQQTPGQGLQFLFEYFSETQRNKGNFPGRFSGRQFSNSRSEMNVSTLELGDSALYLCASSLAQNYEQYFGPGTRLTVT.

This clone was seen only a few times. The chain joins TRBV18 to TRBJ1-1; D unresolved. Germline CDR1 KGHSH, CDR2 LQKENI. Trimming stripped 2 bases from V and 0 bases from J, with 13 bases between. This CDR3 spans 16 amino acids. The CDR3 region has the DNA TGTGCCAGCTCACCAGTCGGTGCGGGTTTGAACACTGAAGCTTTCTTT. Its translation: CASSPVGAGLNTEAFF.

The rearrangement joins TRBV15 to TRBJ1-6, with 7 bases aligning to TRBD1. The germline V gene has CDR1 LNHNV and CDR2 YYDKDF (reference sequence). CDR3 length equals 14 residues. V shed 1 base and J 10 bases; nucleotides not matched to a gene: 4. The CDR3 nucleotides are TGTGCCACCAGCAGAGGACAGGGTGACTCACCCCTCCACTTT. Its protein is CATSRGQGDSPLHF.

V gene TRBV30 combines with J gene TRBJ1-6; 7 bases align to TRBD1. Germline V gene data show CDR1 as GTSNPN and CDR2 as SVGIG (reference sequence). V dropped 2 bases and J dropped 10; count of bases not matched to a gene: 11. The CDR3 covers 15 residues. The CDR3: CAWSPQGDANSPLHF. The CDR3 DNA reads TGTGCCTGGAGTCCCCAGGGGGACGCCAACTCACCCCTCCACTTT.

The J gene is TRBJ1-3, the V gene TRBV7-9; D not certain. Germline lookup yields CDR1 SEHNR and CDR2 FQNEAQ (reference sequence). V was cut by 8 bases and J by 1 base, with 9 bases left in between. The CDR3 is 13 residues long. The CDR3 reads CASRRYSGNTIYF. The CDR3 DNA reads TGTGCCAGCCGTAGGTATTCTGGAAACACCATATATTTT.

The chain has TRBV5-4 and TRBJ2-5; D unresolved. The CDR3 consists of 14 residues. Germline loops: CDR1 SGHNT, CDR2 YYREEE (reference sequence). The V end was cut by 0 bases, the J end by 3 bases, with 9 bases between. In DNA, the CDR3 is TGTGCCAGCAGCTTGGCCGGATCTAAAGAGACCCAGTACTTC. It yields the protein CASSLAGSKETQYF.

This clone appeared a few times. CDR3 DNA: TGTGCCAGCGGCAGAGTTTTGGTTAAGCAGTACTTC. Translation: CASGRVLVKQYF. The V call is TRBV28, the J call TRBJ2-7; D not resolved. The germline V gene encodes CDR1 MDHEN and CDR2 SYDVKM. The CDR3 is made up of 12 amino acids. Trimming shortened V by 8 bases and J by 8 bases, and 16 bases separated the two germline ends.